This TCR beta chain emerged from a study of Ad26.COV2.S vaccination and SARS-CoV-2 variants. Study-level findings and limits: There was a possibility that the TCR breadth and depth analyses underestimated total T cell responses. Reports say spike-specific CD8+ and CD4+ T cell responses covered substantial breadth after vaccination.

As for this clone: Its antigen remains unidentified.

The table came from immunoSEQ multiplex PCR; TCRdb's copy has only in-frame clones and leaves some out. The sample holds 400,000 to 450,000 clones, roughly 91% seen once. The V gene end was trimmed by 1 base and the J gene end by 0 bases; junction bases not matched to a gene: 2. The CDR3 is 16 residues long. The germline CDR1 and CDR2 sequences are SGHNT and YENEEA. Noted treatment: roughly 18 received Ad26.COV2.S at low or high dose, single or two shots; about 5 received placebo; per-sample allocation not given. The samples were gathered on day 63 after the first injection of vaccine or placebo. The sample in question was peripheral blood, obtained in a trial of Ad26.COV2.S vaccine versus placebo. The TCR originated in a person aged 18 to 59 who received the Ad26.COV2.S COVID-19 vaccine or a placebo. This chain links TRBV11-3 with TRBJ2-5; 10 bases agree with TRBD1. The DNA of the CDR3 is TGTGCCAGCAGCTTAGGGACAGGGGGTGACCAAGAGACCCAGTACTTC. Its translation: CASSLGTGGDQETQYF.